Each of the 24 T cell receptor beta chains below was sequenced from the same sample in a study of shared clonotypes between healthy human individuals. Only in-frame clones appear in the TCRdb table, and some are missing; sequencing was by immunoSEQ multiplex PCR. The repertoire has roughly 2 million clones, roughly 95% of them found once; the top ten carry approximately 0.13%. The sequenced sample was naive CD4+ T cells sorted from blood. Regarding subset: CD45RA+ positively selected. The receptors originated from a man younger than 35 in good health.

This clone appeared a single time. The chain joins TRBV5-1 to TRBJ2-7; TRBD2 matches 14 bases. The CDR3 extends over 16 amino acids. In germline, CDR1 is SGHRS, CDR2 YFSETQ. V dropped 4 bases and J dropped 3; count of bases not matched to a gene: 6. CDR3 nucleotides: TGCGCCAGCAGCGTAGCCGGGACTAGCGGGGGCTACGAGCAGTACTTC. It is translated as CASSVAGTSGGYEQYF. Variable domain in full (rest from reference TRBV5-1 and TRBJ2-7): KAGVTQTPRYLIKTRGQQVTLSCSPISGHRSVSWYQQTPGQGLQFLFEYFSETQRNKGNFPGRFSGRQFSNSRSEMNVSTLELGDSALYLCASSVAGTSGGYEQYFGPGTRLTVT.

CDR3 in DNA: TGTGCCAGCAGCAAGGGGGCCTCATCTTCGTATACGCAGTATTTT. It translates to CASSKGASSSYTQYF. The J gene is TRBJ2-3, the V gene TRBV7-9; 7 nucleotides line up with TRBD1. There are 15 residues in the CDR3. The V gene end was trimmed by 5 bases and the J gene end by 7 bases; junction bases not matched to a gene: 12. The germline gives CDR1 SEHNR, CDR2 FQNEAQ (reference sequence).

J is TRBJ2-7 and V is TRBV6-6; D remains ambiguous. The CDR3 extends over 12 amino acids. The ends were cut back, 0 bases at V and 7 bases at J, with 7 bases in the middle. Germline CDR1 and CDR2: MNHNY and SVGAGI (reference sequence). The CDR3 here is CASSYSYLEQYF. The CDR3 nucleotides are TGTGCCAGCAGTTACTCTTATTTGGAGCAGTACTTC.

This chain joins TRBV27 and TRBJ2-5; the match to TRBD1 covers 7 bases. Germline loops: CDR1 MNHEY, CDR2 SMNVEV (reference sequence). The length of the CDR3 is 16 residues. J gave up 5 bases and V 6 bases, and 15 bases lay outside the gene matches. The CDR3 reads CASRRSPTGLGETQYF. DNA for the CDR3: TGTGCCAGCAGGCGATCACCGACAGGGCTGGGGGAGACCCAGTACTTC.

The chain joins TRBV7-9 to TRBJ2-7; D possibly corresponds to TRBD1 (6 bases). V shed 5 bases and J shed 0 bases, with 17 bases lying between them. In germline, CDR1 is SEHNR, CDR2 FQNEAQ (reference sequence). This CDR3 has 16 residues. The CDR3: CASSPSRTANSYEQYF. The CDR3 nucleotides are TGTGCCAGCAGCCCTTCGCGGACAGCAAACTCCTACGAGCAGTACTTC. Full variable domain (outside the CDR3, taken from reference TRBV7-9 and TRBJ2-7): DTGVSQNPRHKITKRGQNVTFRCDPISEHNRLYWYRQTLGQGPEFLTYFQNEAQLEKSRLLSDRFSAERPKGSFSTLEIQRTEQGDSAMYLCASSPSRTANSYEQYFGPGTRLTVT.

The V call is TRBV9, the J call TRBJ1-5; D remains ambiguous. The V end was cut by 1 base, the J end by 1 base, with 30 bases between. The CDR3 is 22 amino acids. The V gene's germline CDR1 is SGDLS and CDR2 YYNGEE. Written as DNA, the CDR3 is TGTGCCAGCAGCGTACCATCCCACCCCTTAGGGCCAAAGGAGGGAAGCAATCAGCCCCAGCATTTT. It is translated as CASSVPSHPLGPKEGSNQPQHF.

V and J are TRBV28 and TRBJ1-1, with D hard to call. V was cut by 10 bases and J by 0 bases, with 15 bases left in between. CDR3 size: 14 residues. The germline gives CDR1 MDHEN, CDR2 SYDVKM. CDR3 residues: CATINWGLNTEAFF. In DNA form, the CDR3 reads TGTGCCACCATAAATTGGGGTTTGAACACTGAAGCTTTCTTT.

The chain has TRBV5-1 and TRBJ2-7; 14 nucleotides line up with TRBD2. V gave up 5 bases and J gave up 3 bases; unmatched junction bases: 7. The V gene's germline CDR1 is SGHRS and CDR2 YFSETQ. CDR3 size: 16 residues. CDR3 protein: CASSRLAGGANYEQYF. Here the CDR3 DNA reads TGCGCCAGCAGTCGACTAGCGGGAGGGGCAAACTACGAGCAGTACTTC.

The chain links TRBV10-2 to TRBJ2-1; D gene unclear. Germline V gene lookup returns CDR1 WSHSY and CDR2 SAAADI. The CDR3 consists of 15 residues. The germline V and J ends were trimmed by 0 bases and 6 bases, with 12 bases remaining between them. The CDR3 nucleotides read TGCGCCAGCAGTGAGTCGTTGGCAGCTTTCAATGAGCAGTTCTTC. Amino acids: CASSESLAAFNEQFF.

This clone showed up just once. This rearrangement joins TRBV5-1 to TRBJ1-5; 11 nucleotides agree with TRBD1. This CDR3 is 16 amino acids long. The V segment lost 4 bases and the J segment 3 bases; nucleotides outside the gene matches: 6. CDR1 SGHRS and CDR2 YFSETQ come from the germline V gene. Written as DNA, the CDR3 is TGCGCCAGCAGCCCGGGGACAGGGGGTTTCAATCAGCCCCAGCATTTT. Encoded protein: CASSPGTGGFNQPQHF.

The V gene is TRBV7-2, the J gene TRBJ2-1; 8 bases are shared with TRBD2. The CDR3 is made up of 17 amino acids. V trimming: 5 bases; J trimming: 1 base; junction bases outside the gene matches: 10. The germline V gene has CDR1 SGHTA and CDR2 FQGNSA. The CDR3 protein is CASSTNRGGLSYNEQFF. DNA of the CDR3: TGTGCCAGCAGCACAAACCGGGGGGGCCTATCCTACAATGAGCAGTTCTTC.

V and J are TRBV7-2 and TRBJ1-2; 9 positions match TRBD1. The CDR3 sequence is 13 residues long. V lost 3 bases to trimming and J lost 7 bases; unmatched junction nucleotides: 3. Germline V lookup: CDR1 SGHTA, CDR2 FQGNSA. The CDR3 DNA sequence: TGTGCCAGCAGCTTTGGGGACAGGGCTGGCTACACCTTC. Amino acids: CASSFGDRAGYTF.

The chain links TRBV7-9 to TRBJ2-3; the D is unclear. This CDR3 spans 10 amino acids. Trimming took off 8 bases at V and 6 bases at J, with 6 bases between the two ends. Germline loops: CDR1 SEHNR, CDR2 FQNEAQ (reference sequence). As DNA, the CDR3 is TGTGCCAGCGTGGCGGATACGCAGTATTTT. Translation: CASVADTQYF. Full variable domain (remainder filled in from reference TRBV7-9 and TRBJ2-3): DTGVSQNPRHKITKRGQNVTFRCDPISEHNRLYWYRQTLGQGPEFLTYFQNEAQLEKSRLLSDRFSAERPKGSFSTLEIQRTEQGDSAMYLCASVADTQYFGPGTRLTVL.

The CDR3 spells CASSRETGGAGYTF. Here the CDR3 DNA reads TGCGCCAGCAGCAGAGAGACAGGGGGTGCTGGCTACACCTTC. The chain recombines TRBV5-1 with TRBJ1-2; 9 bases line up with TRBD1. The CDR3 sequence is 14 residues long. Germline V gives CDR1 SGHRS, CDR2 YFSETQ. Germline trimming cut 4 bases from V and 7 bases from J; bases unmatched to any gene: 8.

CDR3 bases: TGTGCCAGCAGTCCATACAGGGACGTGGTTCAGCCCCAGCATTTT. Amino acids: CASSPYRDVVQPQHF. The V and J genes are TRBV6-5 and TRBJ1-5; D perhaps matches TRBD1 (6 bases). Between the trimmed V and J ends, which lost 5 bases and 6 bases, there was a span of 17 bases. The CDR3 covers 15 residues. Germline CDR1 is MNHEY and CDR2 is SVGAGI.

This rearrangement joins TRBV7-9 to TRBJ1-1; maybe TRBD1 (5 bases). Germline V gives CDR1 SEHNR, CDR2 FQNEAQ (reference sequence). The germline V and J ends were trimmed by 2 bases and 4 bases, with 17 bases remaining between them. This CDR3 is built from 16 residues. The CDR3 DNA is TGTGCCAGCAGCTTAATTAGATGGGGGGAACCCACTGAAGCTTTCTTT. This encodes CASSLIRWGEPTEAFF.

The V call is TRBV5-6, the J call TRBJ1-1, with 8 nucleotides matching TRBD1. This CDR3 has 15 amino acids. Germline V gene sequence: CDR1 SGHDT, CDR2 YYEEEE. With 2 bases clipped from V and 2 bases from J, the junction kept 5 bases outside the gene matches. The CDR3 nucleotides read TGTGCCAGCAGCTTCACAGGGGGTTTCAACACTGAAGCTTTCTTT. As protein: CASSFTGGFNTEAFF.

In regard to this clone: In the same sample, other DNA sequences code for this CDR3. V is TRBV6-5 and J is TRBJ2-1; 8 nucleotides line up with TRBD2. The V gene end was trimmed by 8 bases and the J gene end by 0 bases; junction bases not matched to a gene: 3. The CDR3 runs 14 residues. From germline, CDR1 is MNHEY and CDR2 SVGAGI. CDR3 sequence reads: CASRSGSSYNEQFF. The DNA for the CDR3 is TGTGCCAGCCGAAGCGGGAGCTCCTACAATGAGCAGTTCTTC.

This rearrangement joins TRBV27 to TRBJ1-1, with 7 positions matching TRBD1. Germline CDR1 and CDR2: MNHEY and SMNVEV (reference sequence). The CDR3 spans 15 residues. The V gene end was trimmed by 7 bases and the J gene end by 0 bases; junction bases not matched to a gene: 8. The CDR3 reads CASIKGGPLNTEAFF. Here the CDR3 DNA reads TGTGCCAGCATCAAAGGGGGCCCCTTGAACACTGAAGCTTTCTTT.

The gene calls are TRBV5-4 and TRBJ2-7; D gene ambiguous. The CDR3 has 14 residues. Per germline, CDR1 SGHNT and CDR2 YYREEE (reference sequence). V was cut by 0 bases and J by 5 bases, with 12 bases left in between. The CDR3 protein is CASSLGGVGHEQYF. CDR3 coding DNA: TGTGCCAGCAGCTTGGGGGGTGTCGGCCACGAGCAGTACTTC.

In the case of this clone: Additional DNA sequences in this sample encode the identical CDR3. This chain links TRBV18 with TRBJ2-2, with D hard to call. The germline gives CDR1 KGHSH, CDR2 LQKENI. The CDR3 consists of 11 residues. V gave up 3 bases and J gave up 5 bases, with 1 base separating them. The CDR3 reads CASSPTGELFF. The DNA for the CDR3 is TGTGCCAGCTCACCGACCGGGGAGCTGTTTTTT.

This clone was detected only once. Additional DNA sequences in this sample encode the identical CDR3. The V call is TRBV11-2, the J call TRBJ1-1, with no clear D. V lost 3 bases and J lost 1, with 6 bases in between. The germline V gene encodes CDR1 SGHAT and CDR2 FQNNGV. The CDR3 runs 13 residues. The CDR3 spells CASSLRGNTEAFF. In DNA, the CDR3 is TGTGCCAGCAGCTTGCGGGGGAACACTGAAGCTTTCTTT.

The chain is built from TRBV6-6 and TRBJ1-1; 7 bases match TRBD1. The CDR3 is 12 amino acids. The germline V gene encodes CDR1 MNHNY and CDR2 SVGAGI (reference sequence). The trim removed 10 bases at V and 3 bases at J, leaving 5 bases unmatched. DNA for the CDR3: TGTGCCACCCACAGGGGTTACACTGAAGCTTTCTTT. It specifies CATHRGYTEAFF.

The chain uses TRBV6-1 and TRBJ2-5; the match to TRBD2 covers 10 bases. Germline CDR1 reads MNHNS; CDR2 reads SASEGT. This CDR3 spans 12 amino acids. Losses at the gene ends were 2 bases for V and 12 bases for J; bases not matched to a gene: 3. This CDR3 is CASSELSGGKYF. CDR3 nucleotide sequence: TGTGCCAGCAGTGAACTTAGCGGGGGGAAGTACTTC.